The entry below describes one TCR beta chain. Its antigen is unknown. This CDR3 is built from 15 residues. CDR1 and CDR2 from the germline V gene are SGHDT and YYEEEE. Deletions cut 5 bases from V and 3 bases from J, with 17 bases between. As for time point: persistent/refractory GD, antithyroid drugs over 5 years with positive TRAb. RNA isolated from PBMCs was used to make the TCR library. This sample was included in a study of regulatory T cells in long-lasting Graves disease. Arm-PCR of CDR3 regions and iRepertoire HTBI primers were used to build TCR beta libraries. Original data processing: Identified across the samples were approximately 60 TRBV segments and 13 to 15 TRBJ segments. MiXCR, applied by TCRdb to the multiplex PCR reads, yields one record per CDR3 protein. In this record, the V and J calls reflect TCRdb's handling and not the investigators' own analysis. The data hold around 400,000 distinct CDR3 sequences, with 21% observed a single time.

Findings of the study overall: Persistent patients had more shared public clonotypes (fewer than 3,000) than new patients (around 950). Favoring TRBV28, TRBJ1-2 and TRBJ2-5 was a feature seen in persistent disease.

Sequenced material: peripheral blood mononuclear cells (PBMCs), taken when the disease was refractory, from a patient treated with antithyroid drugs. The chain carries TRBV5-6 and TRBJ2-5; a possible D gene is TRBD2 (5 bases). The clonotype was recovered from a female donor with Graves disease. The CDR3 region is CASSVMQAGKETQYF. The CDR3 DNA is TGTGCCAGCAGTGTGATGCAGGCGGGTAAAGAGACCCAGTACTTC.